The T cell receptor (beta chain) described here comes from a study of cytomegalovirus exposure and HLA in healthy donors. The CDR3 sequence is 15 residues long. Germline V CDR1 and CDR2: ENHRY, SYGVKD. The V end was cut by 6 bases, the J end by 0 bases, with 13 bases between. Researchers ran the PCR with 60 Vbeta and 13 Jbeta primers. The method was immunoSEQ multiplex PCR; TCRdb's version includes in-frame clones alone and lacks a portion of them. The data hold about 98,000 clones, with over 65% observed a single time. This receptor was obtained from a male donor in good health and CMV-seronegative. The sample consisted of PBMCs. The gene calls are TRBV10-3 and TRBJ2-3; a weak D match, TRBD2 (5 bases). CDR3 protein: CAISPLDSSTDTQYF. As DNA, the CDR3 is TGTGCCATCAGCCCACTAGACTCTAGCACAGATACGCAGTATTTT.